One sample yielded the 17 T cell receptor beta chains listed below, sequenced in a study of shared clonotypes between healthy human individuals. Terminally differentiated effector memory CD45RA+ cells were left out of the naive CD8 fraction, which was CD45RO-negative and positively selected for CCR7. The table came from immunoSEQ multiplex PCR; TCRdb's copy has only in-frame clones and leaves some out. The sample carries roughly 890,000 clones, nearly 95% recorded once. The sample was naive CD8+ T cells sorted from blood. The receptors come from a young man in good health.

CDR3 region: CASSLSPENYGYTF. CDR3 sequence (DNA): TGTGCCAGCAGCTTATCCCCTGAAAACTATGGCTACACCTTC. The chain recombines TRBV11-2 with TRBJ1-2; D call uncertain. CDR1 SGHAT and CDR2 FQNNGV come from the germline V gene. Trimming took off 2 bases at V and 2 bases at J, with 9 bases between the two ends. The length of the CDR3 is 14 residues.

The chain uses TRBV9 and TRBJ2-7, with TRBD2 identical over 10 bases. The ends lost 0 bases at V and 6 bases at J; junction bases unmatched: 6. The CDR3 covers 15 residues. Germline V gene sequence: CDR1 SGDLS, CDR2 YYNGEE. This CDR3 is CASSVEASGRAEQYF. The CDR3 DNA is TGTGCCAGCAGCGTAGAAGCCAGCGGGAGGGCCGAGCAGTACTTC.

This clone was recorded only once. Other DNA sequences within the sample encode an identical CDR3. The V gene is TRBV5-5, the J gene TRBJ2-7; 8 nucleotides agree with TRBD1. Germline CDR1 SGHKS, CDR2 YYEKEE (reference sequence). J gave up 3 bases and V 0 bases, and 2 bases lay outside the gene matches. This CDR3 spans 14 amino acids. The DNA of the CDR3 is TGTGCCAGCAGCTTGGGCGGACAGGGCTACGAGCAGTACTTC. Its translation is CASSLGGQGYEQYF.

In its sample, this clone was seen once. The J gene is TRBJ2-5, the V gene TRBV7-9; perhaps TRBD1 as D (5 bases). V was pared by 6 bases and J by 0 bases, with 11 bases between. CDR1 SEHNR and CDR2 FQNEAQ come from the germline V gene (reference sequence). CDR3 size: 14 residues. CDR3 DNA: TGTGCCAGCAGTTTTGACAGAGACCAAGAGACCCAGTACTTC. It specifies CASSFDRDQETQYF.

This clone has a single count. The J gene is TRBJ1-1, the V gene TRBV11-2; D is possibly TRBD1 (5 bases). Trimming cost V 5 bases and J 4 bases, with 17 bases left between them. The CDR3 covers 15 residues. Looked up from germline, CDR1 is SGHAT and CDR2 is FQNNGV. As DNA, the CDR3 is TGTGCCAGCAGCCCCCGACAGAGGTTAGGCACTGAAGCTTTCTTT. Translation gives CASSPRQRLGTEAFF. Full variable domain (remainder filled in from reference TRBV11-2 and TRBJ1-1): EAGVAQSPRYKIIEKRQSVAFWCNPISGHATLYWYQQILGQGPKLLIQFQNNGVVDDSQLPKDRFSAERLKGVDSTLKIQPAKLEDSAVYLCASSPRQRLGTEAFFGQGTRLTVV.

The chain links TRBV5-1 to TRBJ2-7, with D hard to call. The V end lost 5 bases, the J end lost 1 base, and 16 bases lay between the germline ends. This CDR3 has 15 amino acids. Germline loops: CDR1 SGHRS, CDR2 YFSETQ. The CDR3: CASRKGRGISYEQYF. DNA for the CDR3: TGCGCCAGCAGAAAAGGACGAGGAATTTCCTACGAGCAGTACTTC.

The chain employs TRBV27 and TRBJ2-5; D possibly corresponds to TRBD2 (6 bases). The CDR3 extends over 18 amino acids. The V end lost 6 bases, the J end lost 1 base, and 24 bases lay between the germline ends. CDR1 is MNHEY, CDR2 SMNVEV, per germline (reference sequence). CDR3 in amino acids: CASRPNPVAGTVQETQYF. The CDR3 bases are TGTGCCAGCAGACCAAACCCTGTGGCGGGAACAGTCCAAGAGACCCAGTACTTC.

The chain's CDR3 is CAWSGQWDSGNTGELFF. The CDR3 nucleotides are TGTGCCTGGAGTGGGCAATGGGACAGTGGGAACACCGGGGAGCTGTTTTTT. V is TRBV30 and J is TRBJ2-2, with 7 bases aligning to TRBD1. CDR3 length: 17 residues. Trimming removed 1 base from V and 1 base from J; junction bases left unmatched: 9. Germline V gene lookup returns CDR1 GTSNPN and CDR2 SVGIG (reference sequence).

The rearrangement joins TRBV27 to TRBJ2-7; no definite D call. Germline V CDR1 and CDR2: MNHEY, SMNVEV (reference sequence). The length of the CDR3 is 14 residues. Trimming removed 3 bases at V and 2 bases at J, with 11 bases between. The CDR3 sequence is CASSFRPPPYEQYF. CDR3 coding DNA: TGTGCCAGCAGTTTCCGCCCCCCACCCTACGAGCAGTACTTC.

This sequence joins TRBV18 and TRBJ2-3; D not resolved. This CDR3 contains 19 residues. V lost 8 bases and J lost 0, with 27 bases in between. Germline CDR1 KGHSH, CDR2 LQKENI. CDR3 DNA: TGTGCCAGCCCCGGAGTCGTTGAGGACGGCCGACCTAGCACAGATACGCAGTATTTT. It codes for CASPGVVEDGRPSTDTQYF.

This clone was found once. The J gene is TRBJ2-1, the V gene TRBV11-3, with D hard to call. Germline V gene data show CDR1 as SGHNT and CDR2 as YENEEA. The CDR3 spans 16 residues. The V gene lost 5 bases and the J gene lost 2 bases, with 16 bases spanning the gap. In DNA, the CDR3 is TGTGCCAGCAGCCCTCGGGCCGACACCGCCTACAATGAGCAGTTCTTC. Protein product: CASSPRADTAYNEQFF.

The chain links TRBV29-1 to TRBJ2-1; TRBD2 matches at 9 bases. Germline loops: CDR1 SQVTM, CDR2 ANQGSEA. The CDR3 totals 15 residues. Trimming took 7 bases from V and 6 from J; bases not matched to a gene: 13. This CDR3 reads CSGFAALAGPNEQFF. The CDR3, as DNA: TGCAGCGGTTTCGCAGCGCTAGCGGGACCCAATGAGCAGTTCTTC.

The J gene is TRBJ1-1, the V gene TRBV4-1, with D tentatively TRBD1 (6 bases). CDR3 size: 18 residues. Germline V gene sequence: CDR1 MGHRA, CDR2 YSYEKL. Between the trimmed V and J ends, which lost 1 base and 2 bases, there was a span of 20 bases. The CDR3 spells CASSQADPQGLGNTEAFF. The CDR3 bases are TGCGCCAGCAGCCAAGCCGACCCACAGGGACTGGGCAACACTGAAGCTTTCTTT.

This chain links TRBV27 with TRBJ2-2, with 11 nucleotides matching TRBD2. This CDR3 is built from 16 residues. Germline V gene sequence: CDR1 MNHEY, CDR2 SMNVEV (reference sequence). With 5 bases clipped from V and 1 base from J, the junction kept 3 bases outside the gene matches. In nucleotides, the CDR3 is TGTGCCAGCAGTATCCTAGCGGGAGGGAACACCGGGGAGCTGTTTTTT. Its translation: CASSILAGGNTGELFF.

The V and J genes are TRBV6-1 and TRBJ1-1; D unresolved. Germline CDR1 and CDR2: MNHNS and SASEGT. This CDR3 comprises 14 residues. Deletions cut 2 bases from V and 4 bases from J, with 11 bases between. The CDR3 bases are TGTGCCAGCAGTGAAAATCGAGGTATCACTGAAGCTTTCTTT. Translated: CASSENRGITEAFF.

V gene TRBV5-5 combines with J gene TRBJ2-1, with D tentatively TRBD2 (5 bases). Germline V gene lookup returns CDR1 SGHKS and CDR2 YYEKEE (reference sequence). V lost 3 bases and J lost 3, with 22 bases in between. CDR3 length equals 18 residues. The CDR3 reads CASSSYLGGGPGYNEQFF. CDR3 coding DNA: TGTGCCAGCAGCTCCTACTTAGGCGGAGGCCCAGGCTACAATGAGCAGTTCTTC. The whole variable domain, filled in from reference TRBV5-5 and TRBJ2-1, reads DAGVTQSPTHLIKTRGQQVTLRCSPISGHKSVSWYQQVLGQGPQFIFQYYEKEERGRGNFPDRFSARQFPNYSSELNVNALLLGDSALYLCASSSYLGGGPGYNEQFFGPGTRLTVL.

The V and J genes are TRBV15 and TRBJ2-3; 8 bases align to TRBD2. V was clipped by 0 bases and J by 2 bases; unmatched bases: 7. This CDR3 has 17 amino acids. CDR1 LNHNV and CDR2 YYDKDF come from the germline V gene (reference sequence). The CDR3 protein is CATSRDLSGGYTDTQYF. The CDR3 region has the DNA TGTGCCACCAGCAGAGATCTAAGCGGGGGTTACACAGATACGCAGTATTTT. The full variable domain, in which reference TRBV15 and TRBJ2-3 provide the parts outside the CDR3, is DAMVIQNPRYQVTQFGKPVTLSCSQTLNHNVMYWYQQKSSQAPKLLFHYYDKDFNNEADTPDNFQSRRPNTSFCFLDIRSPGLGDTAMYLCATSRDLSGGYTDTQYFGPGTRLTVL.